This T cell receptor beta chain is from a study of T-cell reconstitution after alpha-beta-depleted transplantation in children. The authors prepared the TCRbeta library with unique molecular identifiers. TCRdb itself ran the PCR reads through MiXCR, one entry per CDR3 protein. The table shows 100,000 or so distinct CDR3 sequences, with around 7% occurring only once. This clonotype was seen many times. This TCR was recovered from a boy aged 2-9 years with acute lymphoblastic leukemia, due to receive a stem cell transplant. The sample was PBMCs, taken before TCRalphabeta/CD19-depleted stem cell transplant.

The CDR3 reads CASSSRRTGELFF. The DNA for the CDR3 is TGTGCCAGCAGCTCCCGACGGACCGGGGAGCTGTTTTTT. This chain links TRBV11-2 with TRBJ2-2; D ambiguous. The CDR3 has 13 amino acids. The germline V gene has CDR1 SGHAT and CDR2 FQNNGV. Trimming removed 4 bases at V and 5 bases at J, with 8 bases between.